This T cell receptor (beta chain) comes out of a study of blood T cell repertoires in COVID-19. Recovery meant two consecutive negative NP/OP PCR tests, professional clearance, or resolved symptoms. V gave up 0 bases and J gave up 5 bases, with 11 bases separating them. This CDR3 has 15 amino acids. CDR1 and CDR2 (germline): SGDLS, YYNGEE. Libraries were prepared by immunoSEQ multiplex PCR; TCRdb keeps only in-frame clonotypes and omits some of them. The sample holds 250,000 or so clones, 80% to 90% seen once. This TCR was sampled from a woman in her forties or fifties who had recovered from COVID-19. The chain carries TRBV9 and TRBJ1-4, with D perhaps matching TRBD1 (6 bases). The sample was PBMCs or T cells enriched from blood (not recorded which). The CDR3 coding sequence is TGTGCCAGCAGCGTAGATGGAACAGGGAATGAAAAACTGTTTTTT. Its protein product is CASSVDGTGNEKLFF.